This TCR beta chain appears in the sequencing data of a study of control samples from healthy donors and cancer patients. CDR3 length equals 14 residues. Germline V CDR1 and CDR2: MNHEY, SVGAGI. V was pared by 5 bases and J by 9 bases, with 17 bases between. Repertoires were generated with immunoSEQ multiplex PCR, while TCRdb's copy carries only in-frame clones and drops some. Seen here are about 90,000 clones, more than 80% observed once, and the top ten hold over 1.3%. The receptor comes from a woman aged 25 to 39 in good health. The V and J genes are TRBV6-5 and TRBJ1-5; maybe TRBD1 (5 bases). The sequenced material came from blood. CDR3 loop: CASSSTSRDWPQHF. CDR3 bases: TGTGCCAGCAGTAGTACTTCCCGGGACTGGCCCCAGCATTTT.